The 19 T cell receptor beta chains reported below all come from one sample, sequenced in a study of cytomegalovirus exposure and HLA in healthy donors. Amplification used 60 Vbeta primers and 13 Jbeta primers. This table comes from immunoSEQ multiplex PCR, and its TCRdb copy is limited to in-frame clones, with some not included. This sample carries about 130,000 clones, about three quarters of them seen once, and the ten largest clones take about 2.7%. Sequencing was performed on PBMCs. The receptors here all came from an older woman in good health and CMV-seropositive.

The CDR3: CASSQVERASGETDTQYF. The CDR3 DNA is TGCGCCAGCAGCCAAGTGGAGAGGGCTAGCGGGGAGACAGATACGCAGTATTTT. This chain joins TRBV4-1 and TRBJ2-3; 9 bases align to TRBD2. J gave up 3 bases and V 1 base, and 11 bases lay outside the gene matches. This CDR3 has 18 amino acids. Per germline, CDR1 MGHRA and CDR2 YSYEKL.

This clone was detected a few times. V and J are TRBV19 and TRBJ1-2; no reliable D call. Germline V lookup: CDR1 LNHDA, CDR2 SQIVND (reference sequence). CDR3 length equals 15 residues. Trimming shortened V by 8 bases and J by 1 base, and 17 bases separated the two germline ends. The CDR3 DNA sequence: TGTGCCAGTCAGAGAGGGATTCAGGATAACTATGGCTACACCTTC. It specifies CASQRGIQDNYGYTF.

This clone was seen just once. This rearrangement joins TRBV7-3 to TRBJ1-1; D remains unclear. With 2 bases removed from V and 2 bases from J, the gap between germline ends came to 9 bases. The germline V gene encodes CDR1 SGHTA and CDR2 FQGTGA. CDR3 length: 14 amino acids. The CDR3 sequence is CASSLVGLNTEAFF. CDR3 nucleotide sequence: TGTGCCAGCAGCTTAGTCGGGTTAAACACTGAAGCTTTCTTT.

This rearrangement joins TRBV5-1 to TRBJ1-3; 8 bases map to TRBD1. Per the germline V gene, CDR1 is SGHRS and CDR2 is YFSETQ. The CDR3 extends over 19 amino acids. Germline trimming cut 2 bases from V and 0 bases from J; bases unmatched to any gene: 13. CDR3 protein: CASSFDPPGTGSSGNTIYF. CDR3 in DNA: TGCGCCAGCAGCTTCGACCCGCCCGGGACAGGATCCTCTGGAAACACCATATATTTT.

The genes are TRBV19 and TRBJ1-6, with 11 bases fitting TRBD1. The CDR3 has 14 amino acids. Germline assignment: CDR1 LNHDA and CDR2 SQIVND (reference sequence). V shed 6 bases, J shed 9 bases, and the junction held 4 bases outside the gene matches. CDR3 sequence reads: CASSRDRGSSPLHF. The DNA of the CDR3 is TGTGCCAGTAGCCGGGACAGGGGGAGTTCACCCCTCCACTTT.

The chain uses TRBV5-1 and TRBJ1-5; 10 bases align to TRBD1. V shed 4 bases, J shed 6 bases, and the junction held 4 bases outside the gene matches. Per the germline V gene, CDR1 is SGHRS and CDR2 is YFSETQ. The CDR3 has 14 amino acids. The CDR3 here is CASSLGQGVQPQHF. The CDR3 nucleotides are TGCGCCAGCAGCCTCGGACAGGGGGTTCAGCCCCAGCATTTT.

The genes are TRBV27 and TRBJ2-3; 8 positions agree with TRBD2. J gave up 5 bases and V 6 bases, and 10 bases lay outside the gene matches. Looked up from germline, CDR1 is MNHEY and CDR2 is SMNVEV (reference sequence). This CDR3 has 15 amino acids. The CDR3: CASSSPGGVGDTQYF. The CDR3 DNA reads TGTGCCAGCAGCTCCCCCGGGGGGGTGGGAGATACGCAGTATTTT.

For this clone: An end of the junction differs from the germline gene, which may be a read error. The chain combines TRBV7-7 with TRBJ2-1; 7 nucleotides line up with TRBD1. Per germline, CDR1 SSHAT and CDR2 FNYEAQ (reference sequence). The CDR3 has 16 residues. The CDR3 sequence is CASSLGGLGGPGEQFF. In DNA, the CDR3 is TGTGCTAGCAGCTTAGGGGGCCTAGGGGGCCCGGGTGAGCAGTTCTTC.

Notes on this clone: At one boundary the junction diverges from the germline segment, which might be a read error. The chain carries TRBV7-7 and TRBJ2-3, with 8 bases that match TRBD2. The CDR3 is 16 amino acids. The germline CDR1 and CDR2 sequences are SSHAT and FNYEAQ (reference sequence). CDR3 residues: CASSLASGGIGDTQYF. CDR3 sequence (DNA): TGTGCTAGCAGCTTAGCCAGCGGGGGCATAGGGGATACGCAGTATTTT. The full variable domain, completed using reference TRBV7-7 and TRBJ2-3, is GAGVSQSPRYKVTKRGQDVTLRCDPISSHATLYWYQQALGQGPEFLTYFNYEAQPDKSGLPSDRFSAERPEGSISTLTIQRTEQRDSAMYRCASSLASGGIGDTQYFGPGTRLTVL.

The chain couples TRBV7-6 to TRBJ2-7; 9 nucleotides align to TRBD1. CDR1 and CDR2 (germline): SGHVS, FNYEAQ. This CDR3 region has 15 residues. With V trimmed by 5 bases and J by 1 base, 6 bases remained unmatched. The CDR3 region is CASSPGQGGSYEQYF. CDR3 nucleotides: TGTGCCAGCAGCCCGGGACAGGGTGGATCCTACGAGCAGTACTTC.

This chain joins TRBV25-1 and TRBJ2-1; 10 nucleotides match TRBD2. Germline trimming cut 4 bases from V and 10 bases from J; bases unmatched to any gene: 13. The CDR3 extends over 16 amino acids. Germline values: CDR1 MGHDK, CDR2 SYGVNS. The chain's CDR3 is CASSGNSGGRPGEQFF. The CDR3 region has the DNA TGTGCCAGCAGTGGTAATAGCGGGGGGCGCCCGGGGGAGCAGTTCTTC. Based on the CDR3 plus reference TRBV25-1 and TRBJ2-1, the full variable domain is EADIYQTPRYLVIGTGKKITLECSQTMGHDKMYWYQQDPGMELHLIHYSYGVNSTEKGDLSSESTVSRIRTEHFPLTLESARPSHTSQYLCASSGNSGGRPGEQFFGPGTRLTVL.

The rearrangement uses TRBV19 and TRBJ1-2, with D possibly TRBD1 on 5 matching bases. V gave up 5 bases and J gave up 1 base, with 11 bases separating them. The CDR3 consists of 14 residues. Germline lookup yields CDR1 LNHDA and CDR2 SQIVND (reference sequence). CDR3 sequence reads: CASSSQGLNYGYTF. CDR3 sequence (DNA): TGTGCCAGTAGTTCGCAGGGCCTTAACTATGGCTACACCTTC.

This clone was detected only a few times. The chain employs TRBV7-2 and TRBJ2-3; 7 positions match TRBD1. Germline trimming cut 4 bases from V and 5 bases from J; bases unmatched to any gene: 3. The length of the CDR3 is 13 residues. Germline V lookup: CDR1 SGHTA, CDR2 FQGNSA. The CDR3 protein is CASSSGGRDTQYF. The CDR3 coding sequence is TGTGCCAGCAGCTCAGGGGGTCGAGATACGCAGTATTTT.

This chain links TRBV5-1 with TRBJ2-2, with 9 bases aligning to TRBD2. Germline V gene data show CDR1 as SGHRS and CDR2 as YFSETQ. The CDR3 has 17 residues. J gave up 2 bases and V 1 base, and 6 bases lay outside the gene matches. The CDR3 reads CASSLLRGGPNTGELFF. The CDR3 nucleotides are TGCGCCAGCAGCTTGTTGCGGGGGGGCCCCAACACCGGGGAGCTGTTTTTT.

The V gene is TRBV7-9, the J gene TRBJ2-2, with TRBD2 matching over 8 bases. Trimming took 6 bases from V and 3 from J; bases not matched to a gene: 12. Germline CDR1 and CDR2: SEHNR and FQNEAQ (reference sequence). The CDR3 has 17 residues. The CDR3 reads CASSPPGGSYDTGELFF. In DNA, the CDR3 is TGTGCCAGCAGTCCCCCGGGGGGGTCCTACGACACCGGGGAGCTGTTTTTT. The entire variable domain, with the rest obtained from reference TRBV7-9 and TRBJ2-2, is as follows: DTGVSQNPRHKITKRGQNVTFRCDPISEHNRLYWYRQTLGQGPEFLTYFQNEAQLEKSRLLSDRFSAERPKGSFSTLEIQRTEQGDSAMYLCASSPPGGSYDTGELFFGEGSRLTVL.

This clone was detected only a few times. The CDR3, as DNA: TGTGCCAGTAGCGCAGGGGGTCGCACTGAAGCTTTCTTT. Translation gives CASSAGGRTEAFF. V usage is TRBV19 and J usage is TRBJ1-1, with 7 nucleotides matching TRBD1. There are 13 residues in the CDR3. Trimming took 6 bases from V and 4 from J; bases not matched to a gene: 5. The germline CDR1 and CDR2 sequences are LNHDA and SQIVND (reference sequence). Full variable domain (outside the CDR3, taken from reference TRBV19 and TRBJ1-1): DGGITQSPKYLFRKEGQNVTLSCEQNLNHDAMYWYRQDPGQGLRLIYYSQIVNDFQKGDIAEGYSVSREKKESFPLTVTSAQKNPTAFYLCASSAGGRTEAFFGQGTRLTVV.

The sample holds one count of this clone. The chain has TRBV20-1 and TRBJ2-1; 7 nucleotides agree with TRBD2. This CDR3 comprises 11 residues. The V gene's germline CDR1 is DFQATT and CDR2 SNEGSKA (reference sequence). Trimming cost V 6 bases and J 7 bases; bases outside gene matches: 3. CDR3 protein: CSARTRNEQFF. As DNA, the CDR3 is TGCAGTGCCCGGACTAGGAATGAGCAGTTCTTC.

The chain recombines TRBV9 with TRBJ1-6, with a weak D call TRBD1 (6 bases). The CDR3 is made up of 13 amino acids. Trimming pared 3 bases from V and 8 bases from J, leaving 9 bases between. The germline CDR1 and CDR2 sequences are SGDLS and YYNGEE. In DNA, the CDR3 is TGTGCCAGCAGCGGAGGACAGCATTCACCCCTCCACTTT. It codes for CASSGGQHSPLHF.

On this clone: Other DNA sequences within the sample encode an identical CDR3. This rearrangement joins TRBV5-4 to TRBJ1-5; no definite D call. The CDR3 totals 14 residues. CDR1 and CDR2 from the germline V gene are SGHNT and YYREEE (reference sequence). V was cut by 0 bases and J by 2 bases, with 6 bases left in between. CDR3 in amino acids: CASSLAGGNQPQHF. CDR3 DNA: TGTGCCAGCAGCTTGGCCGGGGGCAATCAGCCCCAGCATTTT.